These 26 T cell receptor beta chains were sequenced from one sample in a study of neoadjuvant nivolumab and ipilimumab in lung cancer. Assay used: immunoSEQ multiplex PCR; TCRdb lists only in-frame clones, some missing. Here the sample spans about 20,000 clones, around 87% being singletons. Sequencing was performed on peripheral blood, taken before neoadjuvant nivolumab, alone or with ipilimumab. The receptors come from an adult with non-small cell lung cancer.

This chain joins TRBV18 and TRBJ1-2; 7 positions match TRBD1. The germline V gene encodes CDR1 KGHSH and CDR2 LQKENI. The J segment lost 2 bases and the V segment lost 0 bases, leaving 0 bases of the junction unmatched. There are 14 residues in the CDR3. CDR3 sequence: CASSPPTGNYGYTF. The CDR3 nucleotides are TGTGCCAGCTCACCACCGACAGGGAACTATGGCTACACCTTC.

This clone was observed a handful of times. The junction departs from the called germline gene at one end, perhaps through a read error. The V gene is TRBV9, the J gene TRBJ1-1, with D perhaps matching TRBD1 (5 bases). This CDR3 is built from 14 residues. Germline V gene sequence: CDR1 SGDLS, CDR2 YYNGEE. For the CDR3, the DNA is TGTGCCAGCAGCGCCGACAGCCGGGGGACTGGAGCTTTCTTT. This gives the protein CASSADSRGTGAFF.

The chain recombines TRBV7-6 with TRBJ2-7; 7 bases agree with TRBD1. After removal of 5 bases from V and 6 bases from J, the junction contained 4 bases not matched to a gene. This CDR3 comprises 12 residues. Germline CDR1 and CDR2: SGHVS and FNYEAQ. DNA for the CDR3: TGTGCCAGCAGCCCGGACAGGCGCGAGCAGTACTTC. Translation gives CASSPDRREQYF.

The CDR3 DNA reads TGCAGCGTTGTCGACGGGAGTGAAAAACTGTTTTTT. The encoded protein is CSVVDGSEKLFF. The rearrangement uses TRBV29-1 and TRBJ1-4; D is unresolved. Per the germline V gene, CDR1 is SQVTM and CDR2 is ANQGSEA. Trimming pared 4 bases from V and 7 bases from J, leaving 10 bases between. This CDR3 is built from 12 residues.

This clone was recorded only once. The chain employs TRBV7-9 and TRBJ2-7; the D gene is possibly TRBD1 (6 bases). The CDR3 sequence is 14 residues long. V gave up 2 bases and J gave up 5 bases, with 13 bases separating them. Germline assignment: CDR1 SEHNR and CDR2 FQNEAQ (reference sequence). CDR3 loop: CASSLPTGPHEQYF. The DNA of the CDR3 is TGTGCCAGCAGCTTACCAACAGGGCCCCACGAGCAGTACTTC.

The chain carries TRBV5-6 and TRBJ1-2; tentatively, D is TRBD1 (5 bases). Germline V gives CDR1 SGHDT, CDR2 YYEEEE. The V and J ends lost 4 bases and 4 bases respectively, with 11 bases between them. The CDR3 has 13 amino acids. The CDR3 sequence: CASSPRDFYGYTF. The CDR3 coding sequence is TGTGCCAGCAGCCCCCGGGACTTCTATGGCTACACCTTC.

The chain uses TRBV6-1 and TRBJ1-5; weak D call: TRBD1 (6 bases). Trimming cost V 4 bases and J 1 base, with 20 bases left between them. This CDR3 is built from 18 residues. Germline V CDR1 and CDR2: MNHNS, SASEGT. The CDR3 bases are TGTGCCAGCAGTGCCGACCGAGGGGGGCCTTTGAGCAATCAGCCCCAGCATTTT. This translates into CASSADRGGPLSNQPQHF.

This clone was seen more than once but under ten times. The CDR3 here is CAWTDLYEQYF. CDR3 coding DNA: TGTGCCTGGACAGACCTCTACGAGCAGTACTTC. V is TRBV30 and J is TRBJ2-7; no reliable D call. V lost 4 bases and J lost 3, with 7 bases in between. The germline CDR1 and CDR2 sequences are GTSNPN and SVGIG (reference sequence). The CDR3 is 11 amino acids.

The V and J genes are TRBV5-1 and TRBJ1-2, with D maybe TRBD1 (5 bases). CDR1 is SGHRS and CDR2 is YFSETQ in the germline V gene. There are 14 residues in the CDR3. Trimming cost V 3 bases and J 4 bases, with 13 bases left between them. The chain's CDR3 is CASSSEGIRYGYTF. CDR3 bases: TGCGCCAGCAGCTCCGAGGGGATTCGCTATGGCTACACCTTC.

This clone was counted only a few times. J is TRBJ2-2 and V is TRBV28; D is unclear. The germline CDR1 and CDR2 sequences are MDHEN and SYDVKM. The CDR3 extends over 14 amino acids. Trimming took off 6 bases at V and 2 bases at J, with 10 bases between the two ends. The CDR3 protein is CASSPGPNTGELFF. The CDR3 nucleotides are TGTGCCAGCAGCCCCGGACCAAACACCGGGGAGCTGTTTTTT. Together with reference TRBV28 and TRBJ2-2, the CDR3 gives the full variable domain: DVKVTQSSRYLVKRTGEKVFLECVQDMDHENMFWYRQDPGLGLRLIYFSYDVKMKEKGDIPEGYSVSREKKERFSLILESASTNQTSMYLCASSPGPNTGELFFGEGSRLTVL.

The gene calls are TRBV29-1 and TRBJ2-1, with TRBD1 matching 10 bases. Trimming at V came to 2 bases and at J to 8 bases, leaving 12 bases not matched to a gene. Looked up from germline, CDR1 is SQVTM and CDR2 is ANQGSEA. The CDR3 length is 16 residues. CDR3 coding DNA: TGCAGCGTTGAACCCGCCAGACAGGGGGCTAGGGATGAGCAGTTCTTC. This gives the protein CSVEPARQGARDEQFF.

CDR3 amino acids: CSVEEVKSPGGRDNQPQHF. The CDR3, as DNA: TGCAGCGTTGAAGAAGTTAAGTCGCCAGGGGGCAGGGACAATCAGCCCCAGCATTTT. The chain joins TRBV29-1 to TRBJ1-5, with 8 bases aligning to TRBD1. In germline, CDR1 is SQVTM, CDR2 ANQGSEA. The CDR3 runs to 19 residues. Unmatched junction bases numbered 16, after V lost 0 bases and J lost 3 bases. Looking up the rest from reference TRBV29-1 and TRBJ1-5 gives the full variable domain: SAVISQKPSRDICQRGTSLTIQCQVDSQVTMMFWYRQQPGQSLTLIATANQGSEATYESGFVIDKFPISRPNLTFSTLTVSNMSPEDSSIYLCSVEEVKSPGGRDNQPQHFGDGTRLSIL.

The chain combines TRBV9 with TRBJ1-3, with D possibly being TRBD1 (5 bases). Trimming took off 4 bases at V and 3 bases at J, with 20 bases between the two ends. CDR3 length: 17 amino acids. Germline CDR1 is SGDLS and CDR2 is YYNGEE. CDR3 coding DNA: TGTGCCAGCAGCTCAAGAGGCGGGCGGGGGAGTGGAAACACCATATATTTT. Translation gives CASSSRGGRGSGNTIYF. The whole variable domain, remainder taken from reference TRBV9 and TRBJ1-3, is DSGVTQTPKHLITATGQRVTLRCSPRSGDLSVYWYQQSLDQGLQFLIQYYNGEERAKGNILERFSAQQFPDLHSELNLSSLELGDSALYFCASSSRGGRGSGNTIYFGEGSWLTVV.

In DNA, the CDR3 is TGTGCCAGCAGCTTAATTACGGGAGCGCAGGAGACCCAGTACTTC. The encoded protein is CASSLITGAQETQYF. The rearrangement uses TRBV7-9 and TRBJ2-5; D may be TRBD2 (6 bases). This CDR3 has 15 amino acids. Deletions cut 2 bases from V and 5 bases from J, with 15 bases between. CDR1 and CDR2 (germline): SEHNR, FQNEAQ (reference sequence).

This sequence joins TRBV19 and TRBJ2-7; D is ambiguous. This CDR3 has 13 amino acids. In germline, CDR1 is LNHDA, CDR2 SQIVND (reference sequence). Trimming pared 8 bases from V and 3 bases from J, leaving 14 bases between. CDR3 bases: TGTGCCAGTGGGGTACAGAATCGCTACGAGCAGTACTTC. As protein: CASGVQNRYEQYF.

The chain combines TRBV7-6 with TRBJ2-5; 9 nucleotides agree with TRBD2. V lost 5 bases to trimming and J lost 9 bases; unmatched junction nucleotides: 10. Germline-derived CDR1 and CDR2 are SGHVS and FNYEAQ. CDR3 size: 14 residues. CDR3 coding DNA: TGTGCCAGCAGCATTAGCGGGAGTGGTCGTGCCCAGTACTTC. Amino acids: CASSISGSGRAQYF.

The chain links TRBV7-9 to TRBJ1-5; maybe TRBD1 (5 bases). Germline V gene sequence: CDR1 SEHNR, CDR2 FQNEAQ (reference sequence). The CDR3 loop spans 15 amino acids. V was shortened by 1 base and J by 3 bases, with 10 bases between the two germline ends. CDR3 bases: TGTGCCAGCAGCTTAGATCAGGGTGTCAATCAGCCCCAGCATTTT. Amino acid sequence: CASSLDQGVNQPQHF. The complete variable domain, with remaining parts taken from reference TRBV7-9 and TRBJ1-5, reads DTGVSQNPRHKITKRGQNVTFRCDPISEHNRLYWYRQTLGQGPEFLTYFQNEAQLEKSRLLSDRFSAERPKGSFSTLEIQRTEQGDSAMYLCASSLDQGVNQPQHFGDGTRLSIL.

This rearrangement joins TRBV5-1 to TRBJ2-5, with no clear D. CDR1 is SGHRS, CDR2 YFSETQ, per germline. The V and J ends lost 4 bases and 0 bases respectively, with 16 bases between them. The CDR3 loop spans 16 amino acids. CDR3 nucleotide sequence: TGCGCCAGCAGCCCTTTGACATCTTCCTACCAAGAGACCCAGTACTTC. It encodes CASSPLTSSYQETQYF.

The J gene is TRBJ2-7, the V gene TRBV5-4; either TRBD1 or TRBD2 may fit D (5 bases each). The V end lost 4 bases, the J end lost 1 base, and 18 bases lay between the germline ends. The germline V gene encodes CDR1 SGHNT and CDR2 YYREEE (reference sequence). This CDR3 has 16 residues. CDR3 in amino acids: CASSQESGLTSYEQYF. CDR3 DNA: TGTGCCAGCAGCCAAGAGTCGGGGCTAACGTCCTACGAGCAGTACTTC.

The chain combines TRBV11-3 with TRBJ1-1; TRBD1 might be the D (6 bases). Trimming stripped 0 bases from V and 4 bases from J, with 6 bases between. In germline, CDR1 is SGHNT, CDR2 YENEEA. The CDR3 is made up of 13 amino acids. The CDR3 here is CASSLEGATEAFF. The CDR3 DNA sequence: TGTGCCAGCAGCTTAGAGGGGGCCACTGAAGCTTTCTTT.

Here the CDR3 DNA reads TGTGCCAGCAGTACATCGGGGGGTTCAGCCTACAATGAGCAGTTCTTC. Translating gives CASSTSGGSAYNEQFF. This chain joins TRBV7-3 and TRBJ2-1, with TRBD2 matching 7 bases. Per the germline V gene, CDR1 is SGHTA and CDR2 is FQGTGA. The CDR3 totals 16 residues. The ends lost 6 bases at V and 2 bases at J; junction bases unmatched: 10.

The chain combines TRBV11-2 with TRBJ1-2; 9 bases map to TRBD1. V gave up 3 bases and J gave up 8 bases; unmatched junction bases: 4. CDR1 is SGHAT and CDR2 is FQNNGV in the germline V gene. The CDR3 length is 13 residues. CDR3 amino acids: CASSFRQGGGYTF. The DNA for the CDR3 is TGTGCCAGCAGCTTCCGACAGGGGGGCGGCTACACCTTC.

The chain joins TRBV30 to TRBJ2-7; no definite D call. CDR3 length equals 13 residues. The germline V gene encodes CDR1 GTSNPN and CDR2 SVGIG (reference sequence). The V gene lost 2 bases and the J gene lost 2 bases, with 10 bases spanning the gap. CDR3 amino acids: CAWSPSMPYEQYF. For the CDR3, the DNA is TGTGCCTGGAGTCCTTCGATGCCCTACGAGCAGTACTTC.

This clone has just one count. The chain recombines TRBV18 with TRBJ1-5, with unresolved D. Between the trimmed V and J ends, which lost 2 bases and 3 bases, there was a span of 11 bases. CDR3 length: 15 amino acids. CDR1 is KGHSH and CDR2 is LQKENI in the germline V gene. CDR3: CASSPEAEFNQPQHF. The DNA for the CDR3 is TGTGCCAGCTCACCAGAGGCAGAGTTCAATCAGCCCCAGCATTTT.

This clone was counted once. This rearrangement joins TRBV18 to TRBJ2-7, with D possibly called TRBD1 or TRBD2 (5 bases each). Germline-derived CDR1 and CDR2 are KGHSH and LQKENI. The CDR3 totals 15 residues. V was shortened by 0 bases and J by 6 bases, with 15 bases between the two germline ends. The CDR3 sequence: CASSPPRGIEGEQYF. In nucleotides, the CDR3 is TGTGCCAGCTCACCACCGAGGGGCATAGAGGGCGAGCAGTACTTC.

The J gene is TRBJ1-5, the V gene TRBV5-8, with D perhaps matching TRBD1 (5 bases). Germline V gene sequence: CDR1 SGHTS, CDR2 YDEGEE. Trimming took 4 bases from V and 4 from J, leaving 15 bases between them. The length of the CDR3 is 15 residues. In nucleotides, the CDR3 is TGTGCCAGCAGCCTCGGGAGTGGGGGGAATCAGCCCCAGCATTTT. It encodes CASSLGSGGNQPQHF.